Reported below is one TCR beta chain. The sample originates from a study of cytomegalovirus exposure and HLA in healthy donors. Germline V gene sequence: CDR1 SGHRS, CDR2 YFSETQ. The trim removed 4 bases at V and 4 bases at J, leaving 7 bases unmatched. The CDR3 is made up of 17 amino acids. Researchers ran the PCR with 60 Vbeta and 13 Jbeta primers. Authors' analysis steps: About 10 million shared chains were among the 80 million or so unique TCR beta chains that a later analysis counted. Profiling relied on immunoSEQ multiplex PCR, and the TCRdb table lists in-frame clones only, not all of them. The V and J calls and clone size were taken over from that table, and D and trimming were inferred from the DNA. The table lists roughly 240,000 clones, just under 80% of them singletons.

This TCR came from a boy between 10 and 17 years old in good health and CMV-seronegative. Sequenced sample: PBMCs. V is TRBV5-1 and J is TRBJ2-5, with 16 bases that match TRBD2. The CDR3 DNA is TGCGCCAGCAGCAGGGGACTAGCGGGGGGGCCGGGAGAGACCCAGTACTTC. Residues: CASSRGLAGGPGETQYF.